The following is a T cell receptor (beta chain) sequence with its context. The data originate from a study of CD8 T cells in Susac syndrome. Random hexamers were used to reverse transcribe an amount of about 0.5 to 1 ug RNA. It was immunoSEQ multiplex PCR that amplified TCR beta CDR3 across 54 Vbeta and 13 Jbeta. TCRdb re-called the immunoSEQ multiplex PCR reads through MiXCR, storing one row per CDR3 protein. The data contain approximately 120,000 distinct CDR3 sequences, about 95% of them singletons. The CDR3 is 17 amino acids. Germline CDR1 is LGHDT and CDR2 is YNNKEL (reference sequence). Trimming removed 1 base from V and 3 bases from J; junction bases left unmatched: 11.

The specimen was CD4+ T cells from PBMCs. The TCR originated in a human donor in good health. The rearrangement links TRBV3-1 to TRBJ2-7; 8 bases agree with TRBD2. The DNA of the CDR3 is TGTGCCAGCAGCCAAGCCCTCGGTTCGAGCGGGGGCTACGAGCAGTACTTC. Encoded protein: CASSQALGSSGGYEQYF.